The text below deals with one T cell receptor beta chain. Antigen: not known. In replicate PCRs of sorted subsets, roughly 200 ng DNA, roughly 27,000 T cell genomes, was used. Measured with immunoSEQ multiplex PCR; TCRdb has only the in-frame clones, and not every one. The table has millions of clones, 90% to 95% seen once. A split of CD4+ cells into CD45RA+ naive and CD45RA-negative memory subsets was performed. This entry comes from a study of shared clonotypes between healthy human individuals. CDR1 is MNHNY, CDR2 SVGAGI, per germline (reference sequence). This CDR3 spans 16 amino acids. The V and J ends lost 0 bases and 2 bases respectively, with 11 bases between them. General study findings and limits: Non-shared clonotypes had lower generation probabilities than those shared by all four donors.

This sequence joins TRBV6-6 and TRBJ1-5; D ambiguous. The clonotype originates from a man aged 18 to 29 in good health. Sample: naive CD4+ T cells sorted from blood. The sample's subset: CD45RA+ positively selected. CDR3 nucleotide sequence: TGTGCCAGCAGTTACTCCGGGGTTGGGGGCAATCAGCCCCAGCATTTT. The encoded protein is CASSYSGVGGNQPQHF.